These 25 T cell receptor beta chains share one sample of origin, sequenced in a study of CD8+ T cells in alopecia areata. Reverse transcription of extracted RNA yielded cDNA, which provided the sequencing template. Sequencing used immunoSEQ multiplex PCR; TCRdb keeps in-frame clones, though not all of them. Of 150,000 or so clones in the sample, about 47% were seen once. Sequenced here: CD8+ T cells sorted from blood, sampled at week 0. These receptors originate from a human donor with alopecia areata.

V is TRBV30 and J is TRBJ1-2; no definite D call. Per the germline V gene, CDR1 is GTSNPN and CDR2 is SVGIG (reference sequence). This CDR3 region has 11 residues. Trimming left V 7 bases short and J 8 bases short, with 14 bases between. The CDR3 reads CASYSGLGYTF. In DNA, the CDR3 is TGTGCCTCTTACAGCGGTCTCGGCTACACCTTC.

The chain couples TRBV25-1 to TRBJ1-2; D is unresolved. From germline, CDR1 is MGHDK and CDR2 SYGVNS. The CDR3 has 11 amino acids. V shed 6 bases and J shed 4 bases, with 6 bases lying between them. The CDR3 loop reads CASSQSYGYTF. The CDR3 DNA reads TGTGCCAGCAGCCAATCCTATGGCTACACCTTC.

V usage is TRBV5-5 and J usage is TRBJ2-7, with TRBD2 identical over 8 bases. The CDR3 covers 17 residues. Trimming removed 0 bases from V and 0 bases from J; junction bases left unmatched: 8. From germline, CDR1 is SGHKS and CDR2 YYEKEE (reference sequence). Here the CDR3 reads CASSLGELSGVSYEQYF. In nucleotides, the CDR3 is TGTGCCAGCAGCTTGGGGGAGCTTAGCGGGGTCTCCTACGAGCAGTACTTC. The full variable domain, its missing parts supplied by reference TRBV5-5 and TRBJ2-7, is DAGVTQSPTHLIKTRGQQVTLRCSPISGHKSVSWYQQVLGQGPQFIFQYYEKEERGRGNFPDRFSARQFPNYSSELNVNALLLGDSALYLCASSLGELSGVSYEQYFGPGTRLTVT.

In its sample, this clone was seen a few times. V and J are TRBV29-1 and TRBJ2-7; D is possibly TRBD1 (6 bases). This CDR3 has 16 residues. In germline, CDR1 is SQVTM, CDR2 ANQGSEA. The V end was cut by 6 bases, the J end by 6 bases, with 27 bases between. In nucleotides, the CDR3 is TGCAGCGTGGCAGGGGAAACCTCCACGGACCCTTCCGAGCAGTACTTC. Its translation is CSVAGETSTDPSEQYF.

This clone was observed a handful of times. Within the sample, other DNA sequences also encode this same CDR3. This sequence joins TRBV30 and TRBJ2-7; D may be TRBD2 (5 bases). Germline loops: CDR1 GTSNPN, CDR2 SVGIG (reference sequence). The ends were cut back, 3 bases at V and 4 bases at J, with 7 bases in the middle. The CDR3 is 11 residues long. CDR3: CAWSRGYEQYF. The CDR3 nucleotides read TGTGCCTGGAGCCGGGGTTACGAGCAGTACTTC.

CDR3 amino acids: CASSLPRVSGELFF. The CDR3 DNA reads TGTGCCAGCAGCTTACCCCGAGTTTCCGGGGAGCTGTTTTTT. V gene TRBV11-2 combines with J gene TRBJ2-2; no reliable D call. The CDR3 runs 14 residues. Per germline, CDR1 SGHAT and CDR2 FQNNGV. Deletions cut 2 bases from V and 6 bases from J, with 10 bases between.

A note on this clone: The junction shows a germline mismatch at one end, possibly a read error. The chain's CDR3 is CASSWSDTDIRF. CDR3 DNA: TGTGCCAGCAGCTGGAGCGACACCGACATTCGTTTT. This rearrangement joins TRBV7-9 to TRBJ1-4; no reliable D call. Germline values: CDR1 SEHNR, CDR2 FQNEAQ (reference sequence). This CDR3 is 12 amino acids long.

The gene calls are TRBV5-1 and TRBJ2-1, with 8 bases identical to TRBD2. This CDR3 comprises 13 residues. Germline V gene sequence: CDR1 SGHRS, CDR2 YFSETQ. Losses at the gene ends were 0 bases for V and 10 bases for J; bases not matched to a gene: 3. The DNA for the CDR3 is TGCGCCAGCAGCTTGGTAGTAGCGGGGGAGCAGTTCTTC. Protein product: CASSLVVAGEQFF.

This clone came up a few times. The chain's CDR3 is CAWRSPASYEQYF. CDR3 sequence (DNA): TGTGCCTGGAGGTCGCCAGCCTCCTACGAGCAGTACTTC. The V and J genes are TRBV30 and TRBJ2-7; D is undetermined. This CDR3 comprises 13 residues. The V and J ends lost 3 bases and 0 bases respectively, with 9 bases between them. CDR1 is GTSNPN, CDR2 SVGIG, per germline (reference sequence).

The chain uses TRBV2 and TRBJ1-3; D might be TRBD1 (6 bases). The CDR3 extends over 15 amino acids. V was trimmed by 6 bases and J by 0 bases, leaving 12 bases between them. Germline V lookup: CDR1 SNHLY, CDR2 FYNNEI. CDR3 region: CASRDSLSSGNTIYF. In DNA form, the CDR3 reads TGTGCCAGCAGGGACAGTTTGAGCTCTGGAAACACCATATATTTT.

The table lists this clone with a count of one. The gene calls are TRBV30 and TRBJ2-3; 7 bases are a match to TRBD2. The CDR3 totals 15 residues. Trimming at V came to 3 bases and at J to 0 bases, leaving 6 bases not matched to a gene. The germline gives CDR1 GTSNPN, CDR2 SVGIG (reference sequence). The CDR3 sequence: CAWSLGGSSTDTQYF. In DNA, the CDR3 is TGTGCCTGGAGCCTCGGGGGGTCTAGCACAGATACGCAGTATTTT.

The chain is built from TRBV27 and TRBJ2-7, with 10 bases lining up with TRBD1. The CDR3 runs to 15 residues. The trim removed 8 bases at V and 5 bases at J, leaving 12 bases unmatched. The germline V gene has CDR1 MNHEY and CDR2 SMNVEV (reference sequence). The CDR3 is CASGLPGQGLNEQYF. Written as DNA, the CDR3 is TGTGCCAGCGGATTGCCGGGACAGGGGCTCAACGAGCAGTACTTC.

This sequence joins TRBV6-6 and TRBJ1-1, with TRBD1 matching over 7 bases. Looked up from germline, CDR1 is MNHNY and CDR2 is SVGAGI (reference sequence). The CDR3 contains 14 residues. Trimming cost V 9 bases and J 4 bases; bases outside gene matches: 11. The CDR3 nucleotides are TGTGCCAGTATGGGACAGCAGATGAGCACTGAAGCTTTCTTT. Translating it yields CASMGQQMSTEAFF.

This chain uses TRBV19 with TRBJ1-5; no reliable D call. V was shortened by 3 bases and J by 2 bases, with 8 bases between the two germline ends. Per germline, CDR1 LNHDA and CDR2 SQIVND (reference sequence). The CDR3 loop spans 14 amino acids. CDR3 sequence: CASSMRAGNQPQHF. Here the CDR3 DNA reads TGTGCCAGTAGTATGAGGGCCGGCAATCAGCCCCAGCATTTT.

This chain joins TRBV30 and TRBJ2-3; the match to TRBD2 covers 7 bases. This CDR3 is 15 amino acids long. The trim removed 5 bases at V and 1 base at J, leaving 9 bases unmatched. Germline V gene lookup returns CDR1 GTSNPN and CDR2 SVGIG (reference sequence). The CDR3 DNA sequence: TGTGCCTGGCTAGGACGGGAGGAAGGCACAGATACGCAGTATTTT. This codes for CAWLGREEGTDTQYF.

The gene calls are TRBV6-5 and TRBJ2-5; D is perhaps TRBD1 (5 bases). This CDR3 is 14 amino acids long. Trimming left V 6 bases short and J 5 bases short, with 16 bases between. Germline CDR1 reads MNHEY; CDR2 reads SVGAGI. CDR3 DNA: TGTGCCAGCAGGCCGGATACCGCAGGGGAGACCCAGTACTTC. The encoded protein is CASRPDTAGETQYF.

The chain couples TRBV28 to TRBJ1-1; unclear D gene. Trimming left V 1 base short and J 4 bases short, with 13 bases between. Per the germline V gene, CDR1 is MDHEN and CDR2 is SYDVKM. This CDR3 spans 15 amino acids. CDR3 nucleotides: TGTGCCAGCAGTTTATATGGGGAGGCTTCCACTGAAGCTTTCTTT. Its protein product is CASSLYGEASTEAFF. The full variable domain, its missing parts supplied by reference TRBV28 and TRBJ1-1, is DVKVTQSSRYLVKRTGEKVFLECVQDMDHENMFWYRQDPGLGLRLIYFSYDVKMKEKGDIPEGYSVSREKKERFSLILESASTNQTSMYLCASSLYGEASTEAFFGQGTRLTVV.

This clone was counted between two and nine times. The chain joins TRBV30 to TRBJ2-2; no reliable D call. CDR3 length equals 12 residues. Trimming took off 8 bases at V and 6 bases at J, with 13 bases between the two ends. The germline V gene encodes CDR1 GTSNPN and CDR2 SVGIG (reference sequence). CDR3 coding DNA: TGTGCCGGCGGTTCTGGGGCCGGGGAGCTGTTTTTT. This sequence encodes CAGGSGAGELFF.

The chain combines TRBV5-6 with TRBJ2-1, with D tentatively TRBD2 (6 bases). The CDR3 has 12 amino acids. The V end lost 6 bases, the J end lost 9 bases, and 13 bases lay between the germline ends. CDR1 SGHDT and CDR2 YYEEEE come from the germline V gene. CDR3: CASITEEGEQFF. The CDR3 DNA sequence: TGTGCCAGCATTACCGAGGAGGGTGAGCAGTTCTTC.

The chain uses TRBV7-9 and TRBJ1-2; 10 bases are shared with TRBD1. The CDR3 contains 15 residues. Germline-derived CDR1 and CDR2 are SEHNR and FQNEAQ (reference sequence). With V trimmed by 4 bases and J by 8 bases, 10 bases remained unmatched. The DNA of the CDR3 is TGTGCCAGCAGCTCGTCCTCGGACAGGGGGTTAGGCTACACCTTC. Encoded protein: CASSSSSDRGLGYTF.

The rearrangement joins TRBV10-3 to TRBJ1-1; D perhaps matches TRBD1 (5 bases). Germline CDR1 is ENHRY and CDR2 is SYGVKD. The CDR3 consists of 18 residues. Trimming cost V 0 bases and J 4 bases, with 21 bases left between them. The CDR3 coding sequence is TGTGCCATCAGTGAGTCGGAGGTTATGCCAGGGAGCACCACTGAAGCTTTCTTT. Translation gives CAISESEVMPGSTTEAFF.

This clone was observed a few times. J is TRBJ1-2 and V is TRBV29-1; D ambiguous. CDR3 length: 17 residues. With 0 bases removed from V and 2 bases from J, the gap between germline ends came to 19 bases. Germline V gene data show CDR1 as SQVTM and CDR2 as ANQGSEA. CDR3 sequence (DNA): TGCAGCGTTGAAGACTCACCGGGGAGGGAACGGAACTATGGCTACACCTTC. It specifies CSVEDSPGRERNYGYTF.

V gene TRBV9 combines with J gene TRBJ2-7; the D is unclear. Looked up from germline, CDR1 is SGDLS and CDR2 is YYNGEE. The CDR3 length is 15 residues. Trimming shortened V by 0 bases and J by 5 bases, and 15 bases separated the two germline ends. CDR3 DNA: TGTGCCAGCAGCGTAGTGGGCACCCCGGGCCACGAGCAGTACTTC. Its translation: CASSVVGTPGHEQYF.

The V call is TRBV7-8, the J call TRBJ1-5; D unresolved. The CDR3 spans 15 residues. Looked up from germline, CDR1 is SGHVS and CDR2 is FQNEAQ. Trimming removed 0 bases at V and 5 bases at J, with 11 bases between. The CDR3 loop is CASSLAPERDQPQHF. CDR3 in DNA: TGTGCCAGCAGCTTAGCACCAGAAAGGGATCAGCCCCAGCATTTT.

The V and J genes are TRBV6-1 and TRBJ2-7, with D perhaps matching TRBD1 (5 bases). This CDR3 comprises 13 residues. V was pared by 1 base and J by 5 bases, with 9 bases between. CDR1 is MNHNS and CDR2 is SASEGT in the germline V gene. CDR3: CASSEGGPDEQYF. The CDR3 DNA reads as TGTGCCAGCAGTGAAGGGGGCCCGGACGAGCAGTACTTC.